This TCR beta chain was sequenced for a study of shared clonotypes between healthy human individuals. General study results and limits: Some naive CD4 clonotypes, roughly 5%, turned up in common across a few donors.

The V end lost 1 base, the J end lost 0 bases, and 18 bases lay between the germline ends. Germline CDR1 reads SGHVS; CDR2 reads FQNEAQ. This CDR3 is built from 18 residues. In the study's own analysis: In the immunoSEQ data, sequences were junction-only and lacked quality scores, so filtering differed. Profiling relied on immunoSEQ multiplex PCR, and the TCRdb table lists in-frame clones only, not all of them. V, J and clone size are taken as reported in that table, and D and trimming were inferred from the DNA itself. Among around 2.1 million clones listed, about 93% were seen once. Comment on this clone: Antigen specificity is unknown.

CD45RO-negative, CCR7-positively selected cells formed the naive CD8 fraction, excluding terminally differentiated effector memory CD45RA+ cells. The chain has TRBV7-8 and TRBJ1-1; unclear D gene. Material for sequencing was naive CD8+ T cells from PBMCs. This receptor was obtained from a man aged 18 to 29 in good health. Some clones in this sample may be carry-over from other donors' samples. The CDR3 DNA sequence: TGTGCCAGCAGCTTAGAAGACCGATTGCCCTTCATGAACACTGAAGCTTTCTTT. Translated: CASSLEDRLPFMNTEAFF.